This entry features one TCR beta chain sequence. Its target is unknown. The repertoire was sequenced with immunoSEQ multiplex PCR; TCRdb's copy has only in-frame clones and lacks some. The data contain 30,000 to 35,000 clones, 55% to 75% of them singletons. J was trimmed by 0 bases and V by 4 bases; bases with no gene match: 8. The CDR3 covers 17 residues. CDR1 and CDR2 (germline): KGHSH, LQKENI. The sample originates from a study of vaccination effects on CD4 cells after COVID-19. Using viral peptide pools, the ViraFEST assay grew out antigen-specific CD4+ T cells prior to sequencing. The culture ran for 10 days, and then CD4+ T cells were isolated.

Sequences were derived from CD4+ T cells from PBMCs cultured with HCoV-229E spike peptides, sampled before COVID-19 vaccination. The J gene is TRBJ2-1, the V gene TRBV18, with TRBD1 matching 8 bases. The origin of this receptor is a human donor who received a COVID-19 vaccine. CDR3 DNA sequence: TGTGCCAGCTCACGACAAAACAGGGGGAGCTCCTACAATGAGCAGTTCTTC. Its protein is CASSRQNRGSSYNEQFF.